These T cell receptor beta chains were read from a single sample in a study of Graves' ophthalmopathy and Graves' hyperthyroidism. A single record per CDR3 protein comes from TCRdb applying MiXCR to the multiplex PCR reads. Of about 740,000 distinct CDR3 sequences in the sample, around 40% were seen once. The specimen sequenced was peripheral blood. These receptors were collected from an adult man with Graves' ophthalmopathy. Each CDR3 is given without its conserved first and last residue. Fields, in order: J gene, V gene, D gene, CDR3 protein. D genes are given only for firm matches.

TRBJ1-2,TRBV5-5,NA,ASSLPGAGYGYT
TRBJ2-7,TRBV5-1,TRBD1,ASSSATGSSYEQY
TRBJ2-2,TRBV2,NA,ASSRDSLNTGELF
TRBJ1-1,TRBV7-9,NA,ASKTQGNTEAF
TRBJ2-7,TRBV29-1,TRBD1,SVTDRGQTYEQY
TRBJ1-1,TRBV20-1,NA,SARQHQGSTEAF
TRBJ2-5,TRBV5-1,TRBD1,ASSFGQDQETQY
TRBJ1-1,TRBV2,TRBD1,ASRRQGFEAF
TRBJ2-2,TRBV25-1,TRBD1,ASSSRDRETGELF
TRBJ2-6,TRBV19,NA,ASSIDRTSSGANVLT
TRBJ2-5,TRBV10-3,NA,ASSMTRTGRETQY
TRBJ1-2,TRBV10-3,TRBD1,ASGGQGNYGYT
TRBJ2-7,TRBV2,NA,ASTPYGSGGWKTLGY
TRBJ1-5,TRBV29-1,NA,SVDTGWGQPQH
TRBJ2-6,TRBV19,TRBD2,ATSAGVMPGRWSGANVLT
TRBJ2-7,TRBV7-9,NA,ASSSPGHYYEQY
TRBJ2-6,TRBV14,NA,ASSQGFRAYVLT
TRBJ2-5,TRBV10-3,NA,ASSDAGGSETQY
TRBJ1-1,TRBV20-1,NA,SALVGGGNTEAF
TRBJ1-4,TRBV7-2,NA,ASSLAMVRGGEKLF
TRBJ1-6,TRBV20-1,NA,SAVTGRAYNSPLH
TRBJ2-6,TRBV20-1,NA,SARDLEHPGANVLT
TRBJ2-7,TRBV15,NA,ATSREGETGEQY
TRBJ1-1,TRBV25-1,TRBD1,ASSLSRTGNTEAF
TRBJ1-1,TRBV7-9,NA,ASSVDLKWSEGTEAF
TRBJ2-1,TRBV19,TRBD2,TSSVGGRMGEQF
TRBJ2-7,TRBV5-1,TRBD1,ASSFGSGGYEQY
TRBJ2-7,TRBV5-6,TRBD1,ASTFGTGIYEQY
TRBJ2-7,TRBV19,NA,ASSPTGEGDEQY
TRBJ1-2,TRBV10-3,NA,AISDQGRDYGYT
TRBJ2-6,TRBV19,NA,ASSIIRVSGANVLT
TRBJ2-5,TRBV7-9,NA,ASSAGGGTSETQY
TRBJ2-7,TRBV29-1,NA,SVFLQGSEQY
TRBJ1-2,TRBV10-3,NA,ASNTENYGYT
TRBJ1-5,TRBV4-1,NA,ASSQERGNQPQH
TRBJ1-2,TRBV5-4,NA,ASNHRGGDYGYT
TRBJ1-5,TRBV24-1,NA,ASSLPGYNQPQH
TRBJ2-6,TRBV7-2,TRBD1,ASSLSGGVGANVLT
TRBJ1-6,TRBV9,NA,ASSVDSGGRTLH
TRBJ2-3,TRBV7-6,NA,ASSLAGRRGDTQY
TRBJ1-1,TRBV19,NA,ASSINTGAF
TRBJ2-7,TRBV10-3,NA,AISESPRNEQY